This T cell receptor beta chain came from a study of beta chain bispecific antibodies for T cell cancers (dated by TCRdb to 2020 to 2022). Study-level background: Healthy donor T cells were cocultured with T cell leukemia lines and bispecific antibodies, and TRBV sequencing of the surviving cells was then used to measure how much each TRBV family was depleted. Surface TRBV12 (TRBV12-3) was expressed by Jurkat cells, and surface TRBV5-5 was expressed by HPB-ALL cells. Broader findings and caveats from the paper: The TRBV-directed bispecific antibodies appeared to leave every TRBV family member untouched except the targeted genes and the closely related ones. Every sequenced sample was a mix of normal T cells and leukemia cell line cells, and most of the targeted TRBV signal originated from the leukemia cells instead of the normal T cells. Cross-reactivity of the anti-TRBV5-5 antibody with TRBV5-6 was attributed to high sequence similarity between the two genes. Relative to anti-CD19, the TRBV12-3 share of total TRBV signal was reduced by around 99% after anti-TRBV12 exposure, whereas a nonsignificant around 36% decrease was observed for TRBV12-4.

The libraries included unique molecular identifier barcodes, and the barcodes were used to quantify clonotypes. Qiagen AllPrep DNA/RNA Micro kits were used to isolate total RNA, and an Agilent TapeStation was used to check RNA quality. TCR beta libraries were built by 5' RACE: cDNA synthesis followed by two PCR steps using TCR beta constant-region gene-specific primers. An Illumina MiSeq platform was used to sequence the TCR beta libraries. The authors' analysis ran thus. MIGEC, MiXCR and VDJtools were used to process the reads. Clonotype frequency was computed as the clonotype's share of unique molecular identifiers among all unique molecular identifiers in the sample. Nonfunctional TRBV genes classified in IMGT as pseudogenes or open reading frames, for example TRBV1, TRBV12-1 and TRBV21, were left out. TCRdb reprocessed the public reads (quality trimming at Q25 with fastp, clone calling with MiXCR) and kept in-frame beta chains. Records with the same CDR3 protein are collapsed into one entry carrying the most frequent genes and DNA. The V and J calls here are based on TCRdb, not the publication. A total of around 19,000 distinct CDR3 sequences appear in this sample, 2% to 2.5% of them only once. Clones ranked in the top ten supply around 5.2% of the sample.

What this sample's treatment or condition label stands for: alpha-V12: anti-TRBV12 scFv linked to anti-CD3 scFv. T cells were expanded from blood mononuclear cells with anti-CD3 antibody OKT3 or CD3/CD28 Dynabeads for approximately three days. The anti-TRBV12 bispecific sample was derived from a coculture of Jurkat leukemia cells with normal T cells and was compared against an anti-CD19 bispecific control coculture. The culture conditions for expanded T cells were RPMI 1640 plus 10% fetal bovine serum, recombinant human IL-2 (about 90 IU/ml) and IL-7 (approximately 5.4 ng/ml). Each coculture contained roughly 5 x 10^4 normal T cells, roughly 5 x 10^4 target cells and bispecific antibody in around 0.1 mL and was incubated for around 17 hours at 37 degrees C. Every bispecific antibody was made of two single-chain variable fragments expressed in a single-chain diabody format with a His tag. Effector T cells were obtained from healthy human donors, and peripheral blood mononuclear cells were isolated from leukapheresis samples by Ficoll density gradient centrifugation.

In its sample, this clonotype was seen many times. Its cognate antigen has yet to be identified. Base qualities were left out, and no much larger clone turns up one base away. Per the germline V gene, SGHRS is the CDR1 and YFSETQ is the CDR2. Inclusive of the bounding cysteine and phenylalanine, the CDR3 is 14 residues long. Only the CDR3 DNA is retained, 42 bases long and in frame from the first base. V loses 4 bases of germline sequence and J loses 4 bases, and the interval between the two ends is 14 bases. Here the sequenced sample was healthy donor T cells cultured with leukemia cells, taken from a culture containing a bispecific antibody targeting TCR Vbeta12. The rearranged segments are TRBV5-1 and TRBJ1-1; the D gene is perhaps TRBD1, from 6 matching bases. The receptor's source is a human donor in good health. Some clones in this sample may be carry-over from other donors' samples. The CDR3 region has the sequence CASSESTGITEAFF. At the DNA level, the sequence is TGCGCCAGCAGCGAGTCGACAGGCATCACTGAAGCTTTCTTT.